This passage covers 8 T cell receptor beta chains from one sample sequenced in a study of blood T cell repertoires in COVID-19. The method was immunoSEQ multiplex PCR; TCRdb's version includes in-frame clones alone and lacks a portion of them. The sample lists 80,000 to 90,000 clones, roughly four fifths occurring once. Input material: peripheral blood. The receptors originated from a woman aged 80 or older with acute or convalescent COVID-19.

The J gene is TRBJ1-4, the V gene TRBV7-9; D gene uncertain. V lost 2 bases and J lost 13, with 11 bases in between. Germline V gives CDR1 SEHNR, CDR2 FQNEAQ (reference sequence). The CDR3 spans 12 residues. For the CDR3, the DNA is TGTGCCAGCAGCTTATTAACGGGTAGACTGTTTTTT. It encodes CASSLLTGRLFF.

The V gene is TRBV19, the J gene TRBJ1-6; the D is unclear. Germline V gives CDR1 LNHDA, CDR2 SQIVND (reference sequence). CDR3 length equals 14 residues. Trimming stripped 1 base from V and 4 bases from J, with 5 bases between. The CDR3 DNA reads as TGTGCCAGTAGTATAGCGGTTTATAATTCACCCCTCCACTTT. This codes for CASSIAVYNSPLHF. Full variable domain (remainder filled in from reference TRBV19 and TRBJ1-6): DGGITQSPKYLFRKEGQNVTLSCEQNLNHDAMYWYRQDPGQGLRLIYYSQIVNDFQKGDIAEGYSVSREKKESFPLTVTSAQKNPTAFYLCASSIAVYNSPLHFGNGTRLTVT.

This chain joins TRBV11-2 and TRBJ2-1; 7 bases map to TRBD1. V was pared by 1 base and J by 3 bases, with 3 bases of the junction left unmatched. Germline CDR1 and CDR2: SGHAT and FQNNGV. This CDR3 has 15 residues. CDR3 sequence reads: CASSLGQGFYNEQFF. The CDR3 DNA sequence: TGTGCCAGCAGCTTAGGACAGGGTTTCTACAATGAGCAGTTCTTC. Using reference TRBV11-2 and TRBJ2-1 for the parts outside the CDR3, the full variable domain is EAGVAQSPRYKIIEKRQSVAFWCNPISGHATLYWYQQILGQGPKLLIQFQNNGVVDDSQLPKDRFSAERLKGVDSTLKIQPAKLEDSAVYLCASSLGQGFYNEQFFGPGTRLTVL.

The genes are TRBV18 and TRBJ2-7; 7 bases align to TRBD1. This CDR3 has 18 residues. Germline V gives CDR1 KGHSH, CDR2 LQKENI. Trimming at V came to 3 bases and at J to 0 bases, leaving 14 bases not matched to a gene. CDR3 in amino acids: CASSPVFSGTASSYEQYF. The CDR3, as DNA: TGTGCCAGCTCACCGGTTTTCTCCGGGACAGCCAGCTCCTACGAGCAGTACTTC.

The DNA for the CDR3 is TGTGCCACCAGGACAGACTATGGCTACACCTTC. Translating gives CATRTDYGYTF. The gene calls are TRBV28 and TRBJ1-2, with a weak D call TRBD1 (6 bases). Germline-derived CDR1 and CDR2 are MDHEN and SYDVKM. The V gene lost 10 bases and the J gene lost 3 bases, with 9 bases spanning the gap. The CDR3 consists of 11 residues.

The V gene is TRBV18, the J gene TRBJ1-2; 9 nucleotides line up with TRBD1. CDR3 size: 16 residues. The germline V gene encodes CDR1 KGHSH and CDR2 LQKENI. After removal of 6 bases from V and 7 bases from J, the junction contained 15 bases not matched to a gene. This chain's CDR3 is CASSLRTGVEIGGYTF. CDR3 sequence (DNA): TGTGCCAGCTCGCTAAGGACAGGGGTGGAGATCGGTGGCTACACCTTC.

CDR3 DNA sequence: TGTGCCAGCAGTTACAGGAGCTCCTACGAGCAGTACTTC. Amino acids: CASSYRSSYEQYF. This sequence joins TRBV6-5 and TRBJ2-7, with unresolved D. V was clipped by 2 bases and J by 0 bases, with 5 bases between them. The germline gives CDR1 MNHEY, CDR2 SVGAGI. This CDR3 comprises 13 residues.

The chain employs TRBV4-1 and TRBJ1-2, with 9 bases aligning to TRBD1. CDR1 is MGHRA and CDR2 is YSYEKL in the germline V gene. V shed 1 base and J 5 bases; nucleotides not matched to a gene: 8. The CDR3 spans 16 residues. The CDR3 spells CASSQGGGQGFYGYTF. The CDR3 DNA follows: TGCGCCAGCAGCCAAGGGGGGGGACAGGGCTTTTATGGCTACACCTTC.